These 26 T cell receptor beta chains came from one sample sequenced in a study of blood T cell repertoires in COVID-19 (dated by TCRdb to about 2020). Receptor amplification or capture employed the immunoSEQ multiplex PCR assay. What TCRdb holds here is the immuneACCESS table cut down to in-frame rearrangements. Part of the clones is not present; checked against another copy, under half of the missing clones reflect an unresolved V gene, and the others are unexplained. The sample yields under 200,000 clones; over 70% were counted once. Of the sample, 9.5% to 11% falls within the top ten clones. The specimen was PBMCs or T cells enriched from blood (not recorded which). The receptors derive from a man in his fifties or sixties who had recovered from COVID-19.

V usage is TRBV7-2 and J usage is TRBJ1-1; D is uncertain. Germline CDR1 SGHTA, CDR2 FQGNSA. The CDR3 spans 13 residues. V lost 3 bases, J lost 3 bases, and 8 bases lay in between. CDR3 in DNA: TGTGCCAGCAGCTTTGGCGGGTACACTGAAGCTTTCTTT. Its translation is CASSFGGYTEAFF.

The gene calls are TRBV14 and TRBJ1-4; D call uncertain. There are 16 residues in the CDR3. Per the germline V gene, CDR1 is SGHDN and CDR2 is FVKESK. V lost 5 bases to trimming and J lost 0 bases, with 13 bases between them. CDR3 residues: CASSSAVVSTNEKLFF. CDR3 sequence (DNA): TGTGCCAGCAGCTCCGCAGTGGTTTCAACTAATGAAAAACTGTTTTTT.

The rearrangement uses TRBV6-1 and TRBJ1-2, with 9 bases matching TRBD1. The CDR3 is 16 residues long. The J segment lost 4 bases and the V segment lost 4 bases, leaving 10 bases of the junction unmatched. Germline assignment: CDR1 MNHNS and CDR2 SASEGT. The DNA of the CDR3 is TGTGCCAGCAGTGCAATCACAGGGGGCGTAAGCTATGGCTACACCTTC. Encoded protein: CASSAITGGVSYGYTF.

The chain is built from TRBV7-8 and TRBJ2-1; 7 positions agree with TRBD2. The germline V gene encodes CDR1 SGHVS and CDR2 FQNEAQ. This CDR3 spans 17 amino acids. Trimming took 5 bases from V and 2 from J; bases not matched to a gene: 12. CDR3 region: CASSPRLADPPYNEQFF. The CDR3 DNA is TGTGCCAGCAGCCCAAGACTAGCCGATCCACCCTACAATGAGCAGTTCTTC.

The chain couples TRBV19 to TRBJ2-1, with 12 bases aligning to TRBD2. The trim removed 1 base at V and 6 bases at J, leaving 7 bases unmatched. The CDR3 runs 17 residues. Germline V gives CDR1 LNHDA, CDR2 SQIVND (reference sequence). This CDR3 is CASSIALAGGIPNEQFF. CDR3 sequence (DNA): TGTGCCAGTAGTATAGCCCTAGCGGGAGGGATACCCAATGAGCAGTTCTTC.

The J gene is TRBJ1-6, the V gene TRBV19; D is unresolved. The ends were cut back, 6 bases at V and 10 bases at J, with 10 bases in the middle. Per the germline V gene, CDR1 is LNHDA and CDR2 is SQIVND (reference sequence). This CDR3 has 12 residues. DNA of the CDR3: TGTGCCAGTAGAAGGGAGAACTCACCCCTCCACTTT. It encodes CASRRENSPLHF.

This chain links TRBV12-1 with TRBJ2-4; TRBD2 is the table's D call and was not checked against the DNA. TRBV12-1 is a listed pseudogene. The CDR3 length is 14 residues. CDR3 protein: CATLGGESKNIQYF. In nucleotides, the CDR3 is TGTGCCACCCTGGGGGGGGAATCGAAAAACATTCAGTACTTC.

The rearrangement joins TRBV7-2 to TRBJ2-1; D is possibly TRBD1 (7 bases). V was cut by 3 bases and J by 10 bases, with 16 bases left in between. This CDR3 spans 14 amino acids. Germline CDR1 is SGHTA and CDR2 is FQGNSA. The CDR3 DNA sequence: TGTGCCAGCAGCTTTGGAGGGGGCGCAGGGGAGCAGTTCTTC. Encoded protein: CASSFGGGAGEQFF.

This chain joins TRBV24-1 and TRBJ1-2, with D possibly matching TRBD1 (5 bases). CDR1 is KGHDR, CDR2 SFDVKD, per germline. V was shortened by 6 bases and J by 2 bases, with 6 bases between the two germline ends. The length of the CDR3 is 12 residues. The CDR3 bases are TGTGCCACCAGTAGACAGAACTATGGCTACACCTTC. The encoded protein is CATSRQNYGYTF.

This clone was recorded a few times. The rearrangement uses TRBV14 and TRBJ2-1, with a weak D call TRBD2 (6 bases). Germline V gene data show CDR1 as SGHDN and CDR2 as FVKESK. V lost 3 bases, J lost 5 bases, and 11 bases lay in between. The CDR3 extends over 14 amino acids. CDR3 sequence reads: CASSQAGRNNEQFF. CDR3 DNA sequence: TGTGCCAGCAGCCAGGCAGGGAGGAACAATGAGCAGTTCTTC.

This clone was seen only once. The chain links TRBV6-1 to TRBJ2-5; a possible D gene is TRBD1 (6 bases). The CDR3 runs to 12 residues. Germline V gives CDR1 MNHNS, CDR2 SASEGT. The V end lost 8 bases, the J end lost 2 bases, and 9 bases lay between the germline ends. The CDR3 DNA sequence: TGTGCCAGCGCAGGGGTGCAAGAGACCCAGTACTTC. It yields the protein CASAGVQETQYF.

The chain uses TRBV25-1 and TRBJ2-1, with TRBD2 matching 12 bases. Germline CDR1 reads MGHDK; CDR2 reads SYGVNS. With V trimmed by 6 bases and J by 8 bases, 8 bases remained unmatched. The CDR3 has 15 amino acids. The CDR3 DNA sequence: TGTGCCAGCAGCAGACTAGCGGGAGAGGTCGATGAGCAGTTCTTC. Translating gives CASSRLAGEVDEQFF.

This chain connects TRBV24-1 to TRBJ2-5, with 9 bases aligning to TRBD2. In germline, CDR1 is KGHDR, CDR2 SFDVKD. The junction had 2 bases not matched to a gene; V was cut back by 7 bases and J by 0 bases. There are 14 residues in the CDR3. The CDR3, as DNA: TGTGCCACCAGGGCTAGCGGGAACCAAGAGACCCAGTACTTC. Residues: CATRASGNQETQYF.

This clone has only one observation. J is TRBJ2-6 and V is TRBV2; TRBD1 is a possible D gene (10 bases). The CDR3 has 18 amino acids. V was cut by 6 bases and J by 4 bases, with 22 bases left in between. Germline V gives CDR1 SNHLY, CDR2 FYNNEI. CDR3 residues: CASRQGQGTSSGANVLTF. CDR3 coding DNA: TGTGCCAGCAGGCAGGGACAGGGGACTAGCTCGGGGGCCAACGTCCTGACTTTC.

The V gene is TRBV6-5, the J gene TRBJ1-4; the D is unclear. Germline CDR1 is MNHEY and CDR2 is SVGAGI. This CDR3 has 14 residues. With 5 bases removed from V and 4 bases from J, the gap between germline ends came to 11 bases. The CDR3 DNA sequence: TGTGCCAGCAGTCCCAGAGGGAATAATGAAAAACTGTTTTTT. Translation: CASSPRGNNEKLFF.

The gene calls are TRBV7-2 and TRBJ2-3; perhaps TRBD2 as D (5 bases). The V gene's germline CDR1 is SGHTA and CDR2 FQGNSA. The germline V and J ends were trimmed by 5 bases and 4 bases, with 16 bases remaining between them. This CDR3 has 15 amino acids. CDR3 nucleotide sequence: TGTGCCAGCAGCCCCGGCGGGCCGAGGGCAGATACGCAGTATTTT. As protein: CASSPGGPRADTQYF.

The rearrangement uses TRBV24-1 and TRBJ2-2, with a weak D call TRBD1 (6 bases). Trimming cost V 3 bases and J 4 bases, with 8 bases left between them. Germline CDR1 is KGHDR and CDR2 is SFDVKD. The CDR3 length is 14 residues. CDR3 bases: TGTGCCACCAGTGATGCACAGGGCACCGGGGAGCTGTTTTTT. It encodes CATSDAQGTGELFF.

The V gene is TRBV5-1, the J gene TRBJ2-5; 9 positions agree with TRBD1. V trimming: 7 bases; J trimming: 5 bases; junction bases outside the gene matches: 6. Germline CDR1 is SGHRS and CDR2 is YFSETQ. The CDR3 runs to 13 residues. The CDR3 is CASSRTGVETQYF. The CDR3 region has the DNA TGCGCCAGCTCGAGGACAGGGGTCGAGACCCAGTACTTC.

The chain couples TRBV7-2 to TRBJ2-5; 7 bases align to TRBD1. The CDR3 totals 15 residues. V gave up 1 base and J gave up 4 bases; unmatched junction bases: 6. Germline V gene lookup returns CDR1 SGHTA and CDR2 FQGNSA. Here the CDR3 DNA reads TGTGCCAGCAGCTTAGGAGACAGGGACGCAGAGACCCAGTACTTC. Translating gives CASSLGDRDAETQYF.

This clone was seen a single time. The rearrangement uses TRBV6-5 and TRBJ2-4; D gene unclear. Trimming left V 0 bases short and J 1 base short, with 7 bases between. Germline V gene data show CDR1 as MNHEY and CDR2 as SVGAGI. The CDR3 covers 15 residues. The CDR3 region has the DNA TGTGCCAGCAGTTACTCTTGGGCGGCCAAAAACATTCAGTACTTC. Translation gives CASSYSWAAKNIQYF.

The chain recombines TRBV3-1 (or the pseudogene TRBV3-2) with TRBJ1-4; D possibly corresponds to TRBD1 (5 bases). V was pared by 4 bases and J by 12 bases, with 9 bases between. Per germline, CDR1 LGHDT and CDR2 YNNKEL (reference sequence). The CDR3 has 11 residues. The CDR3 loop reads CASSRGTELFF. The CDR3 DNA reads TGTGCCAGCAGCCGCGGGACCGAACTGTTTTTT.

In DNA, the CDR3 is TGTGCCAGCAGTACTCTTCGGGGGGGATATGGCTACACCTTC. Encoded protein: CASSTLRGGYGYTF. V usage is TRBV2 and J usage is TRBJ1-2, with a possible D match to TRBD1 (5 bases). Between the trimmed V and J ends, which lost 5 bases and 5 bases, there was a span of 15 bases. Germline CDR1 SNHLY, CDR2 FYNNEI. The CDR3 runs 14 residues.

The CDR3 spells CASSPLGTRNYEQYF. For the CDR3, the DNA is TGTGCCAGCAGCCCACTAGGGACAAGAAACTACGAGCAGTACTTC. The V and J genes are TRBV11-2 and TRBJ2-7; D may be TRBD1 (6 bases). The CDR3 extends over 15 amino acids. V was shortened by 5 bases and J by 3 bases, with 17 bases between the two germline ends. From germline, CDR1 is SGHAT and CDR2 FQNNGV.

This sequence joins TRBV28 and TRBJ2-7, with TRBD2 matching 7 bases. The CDR3 has 17 amino acids. Trimming cost V 3 bases and J 3 bases; bases outside gene matches: 14. CDR1 and CDR2 from the germline V gene are MDHEN and SYDVKM. CDR3 amino acids: CASSLGTYGLVGYEQYF. For the CDR3, the DNA is TGTGCCAGCAGTTTGGGGACTTACGGACTAGTGGGCTACGAGCAGTACTTC.

The chain uses TRBV5-6 and TRBJ2-7, with 14 nucleotides matching TRBD2. Germline V gene lookup returns CDR1 SGHDT and CDR2 YYEEEE. This CDR3 has 17 amino acids. J was trimmed by 7 bases and V by 4 bases; bases with no gene match: 13. CDR3 amino acids: CASSGQGLAGALGEQYF. The CDR3 DNA reads TGTGCCAGCAGCGGACAGGGACTAGCGGGAGCCTTGGGGGAGCAGTACTTC.

This chain joins TRBV5-1 and TRBJ1-1; 9 bases align to TRBD1. After removal of 2 bases from V and 10 bases from J, the junction contained 6 bases not matched to a gene. The length of the CDR3 is 13 residues. Germline V gene lookup returns CDR1 SGHRS and CDR2 YFSETQ. CDR3 amino acids: CASSFNRGQVAFF. CDR3 bases: TGCGCCAGCAGCTTCAACAGGGGGCAAGTAGCTTTCTTT.